Listed below are T cell receptor beta chains from one sample, sequenced in a study of T cells in Graves' hyperthyroidism and ophthalmopathy. TCRdb re-called the multiplex PCR reads with MiXCR, one entry per CDR3 protein. This repertoire shows approximately 590,000 distinct CDR3 sequences, around 14% found once; its top ten account for under 7.5%. The sequencing sample was made of blood. The receptors originated from a woman younger than 45 with Graves' hyperthyroidism. CDR3s include the opening cysteine and the closing phenylalanine or tryptophan. D genes are given only for firm matches. Not every row has a clone size; where given, it reads once, few, many or a size class.

TRBJ1-2	-	-	TRBV6-9	CASSYSNGGQRGGYTF	TGTGCCAGCAGTTACTCGAACGGCGGTCAGCGGGGTGGCTACACCTTC
TRBJ2-7	TRBD1	many	TRBV6-1	CASSPGQRSYEQYF	TGTGCCAGCAGCCCGGGACAGCGGTCCTACGAGCAGTACTTC
TRBJ2-1	-	many	TRBV10-3	CASHYRMDYNEQFF	TGTGCCAGCCACTACAGAATGGACTACAATGAGCAGTTCTTC
TRBJ2-3	TRBD2	few	TRBV27	CASSTASGEGPDTQYF	TGTGCCAGCAGTACCGCTAGCGGGGAGGGGCCAGATACGCAGTATTTT
TRBJ2-1	TRBD2	many	TRBV29-1	CSVEASGRYIYNEQFF	TGCAGCGTTGAGGCTAGCGGGAGGTATATCTACAATGAGCAGTTCTTC
TRBJ2-1	-	many	TRBV2	CASSEYNEQFF	TGTGCCAGCAGTGAGTACAATGAGCAGTTCTTC
TRBJ2-1	-	many	TRBV3-1	CASSQDLSRGVGEQFF	TGTGCCAGCAGCCAAGATTTGAGCAGAGGGGTCGGTGAGCAGTTCTTC
TRBJ2-2	-	few	TRBV6-1	CASSDRGGTGELFF	TGTGCCAGCAGTGATAGGGGGGGCACCGGGGAGCTGTTTTTT
TRBJ2-7	TRBD1	-	TRBV5-5	CASSVGTGLTYEQYF	TGTGCCAGCAGCGTGGGGACAGGGCTTACCTACGAGCAGTACTTC
TRBJ1-2	-	many	TRBV28	CASSLSPILGYGYTF	TGTGCCAGCAGTTTAAGTCCCATATTGGGCTATGGCTACACCTTC
TRBJ2-7	TRBD2	few	TRBV6-1	CASSRSGLAGYSYEQYF	TGTGCCAGCAGCAGATCAGGACTAGCGGGTTACTCCTACGAGCAGTACTTC
TRBJ2-3	TRBD1	many	TRBV7-2	CASSLAGTGGTDTQYF	TGTGCCAGCAGCTTAGCCGGGACAGGGGGCACAGATACGCAGTATTTT
TRBJ1-5	-	once	TRBV20-1	CSAPTAGANNQPQHF	TGCAGTGCCCCTACCGCAGGGGCGAATAATCAGCCCCAGCATTTT
TRBJ2-3	-	few	TRBV5-1	CASSLALGGDPDTQYF	TGCGCCAGCAGCTTGGCGTTAGGCGGAGACCCAGATACGCAGTATTTT
TRBJ1-1	-	many	TRBV5-1	CASSSRENTEAFF	TGTGCCAGCTCATCAAGGGAGAACACTGAAGCTTTCTTT
TRBJ1-1	-	many	TRBV5-1	CASSLEGGRNTEAFF	TGCGCCAGCAGCTTGGAGGGGGGTCGGAACACTGAAGCTTTCTTT
TRBJ2-3	TRBD2	few	TRBV7-9	CASSFVAGASDTQYF	TGTGCCAGCAGCTTCGTGGCGGGAGCAAGTGATACGCAGTATTTT
TRBJ1-4	-	few	TRBV6-5	CASSYSGTTTGEKLFF	TGTGCCAGCAGTTACTCGGGGACGACCACGGGTGAAAAACTGTTTTTT
TRBJ1-2	TRBD1	few	TRBV18	CASSPEGTGSYGYTF	TGTGCCAGCTCACCAGAAGGGACAGGGAGCTATGGCTACACCTTC
TRBJ2-1	TRBD1	many	TRBV12-3/TRBV12-4	CASSLLQGEEQFF	TGTGCCAGCAGTTTATTGCAGGGGGAAGAGCAGTTCTTC
TRBJ2-7	-	few	TRBV4-1	CASSQDIQATPYEQYF	TGCGCCAGCAGCCAAGATATACAGGCAACCCCCTACGAGCAGTACTTC
TRBJ2-7	-	many	TRBV10-2	CASSESKGTEQYF	TGCGCCAGCAGTGAGTCGAAAGGCACCGAGCAGTACTTC
TRBJ2-7	-	few	TRBV3-1	CASSQPDRVHEQYF	TGTGCCAGCAGCCAACCGGACCGTGTCCACGAGCAGTACTTC
TRBJ2-7	TRBD2	many	TRBV20-1	CSASIYLADEQYF	TGCAGTGCTAGCATATATCTAGCGGACGAGCAGTACTTC
TRBJ1-3	-	-	TRBV27	CASSLSRPDSSGNTIYF	TGTGCCAGCAGTTTAAGCCGCCCGGACAGTTCTGGAAACACCATATATTTT
TRBJ2-1	TRBD2	few	TRBV7-9	CASSNRDVREGPYNEQFF	TGTGCCAGCAGCAACCGGGATGTGAGGGAGGGCCCCTACAATGAGCAGTTCTTC
TRBJ1-1	-	many	TRBV2	CASTVKTAEAFF	TGTGCCAGCACCGTGAAGACGGCTGAAGCTTTCTTT
TRBJ2-7	TRBD1	many	TRBV12-3/TRBV12-4	CASRPTADRGLDEQYF	TGTGCCAGCAGACCCACTGCGGACAGGGGGCTGGACGAGCAGTACTTC
TRBJ2-2	-	many	TRBV6-1	CASREQLDTGELFF	TGTGCCAGCAGGGAACAACTCGACACCGGGGAGCTGTTTTTT
TRBJ1-5	-	many	TRBV30	CALAVKGGNQPQHF	TGTGCCTTGGCTGTTAAAGGCGGCAATCAGCCCCAGCATTTT
TRBJ2-1	TRBD1	many	TRBV28	CASSTRDRDYEQFF	TGTGCCAGCAGTACTCGGGACAGGGACTATGAGCAGTTCTTC
TRBJ1-1	-	-	TRBV7-9	CAGSLGTEAFF	TGTGCCGGCAGCTTAGGCACTGAAGCTTTCTTT